The rows below give T cell receptor beta chains drawn from one sample of a study of shared clonotypes between healthy human individuals. Assay: immunoSEQ multiplex PCR; the TCRdb copy retains only in-frame clones and omits some. The sample shows around 300,000 clones, around nine tenths of them seen only once. Input material: memory CD8+ T cells sorted from blood. The source is a man in his late teens or twenties in good health. CDR3s include the opening cysteine and the closing phenylalanine or tryptophan. A D gene is named only where the DNA matches it firmly. Some rows have no size entry. The others give once, few or many, or a class for an expanded clone.

d_call: TRBD2; j_call: TRBJ2-5; clone_size: many; v_call: TRBV7-9; cdr3_nt: TGTGCCAGAAATTCACTAGCGGGAGGGTTTGAACAAGAGACCCAGTACTTC; cdr3_aa: CARNSLAGGFEQETQYF
d_call: NA; j_call: TRBJ2-3; clone_size: NA; v_call: TRBV7-9; cdr3_nt: TGTGCCAGCAGCTTAGCGTATCGGGTTTTAAGCACAGATACGCAGTATTTT; cdr3_aa: CASSLAYRVLSTDTQYF
d_call: NA; j_call: TRBJ1-3; clone_size: NA; v_call: TRBV6-6; cdr3_nt: TGTGCCAGCACCCTGGGGGCTGCTGGAAACACCATATATTTT; cdr3_aa: CASTLGAAGNTIYF
d_call: TRBD1; j_call: TRBJ2-3; clone_size: NA; v_call: TRBV4-1; cdr3_nt: TGCGCCAGCAGCCCCCATAGAGAGGACAGGGAGAGCACAGATACGCAGTATTTT; cdr3_aa: CASSPHREDRESTDTQYF
d_call: NA; j_call: TRBJ1-5; clone_size: NA; v_call: TRBV19; cdr3_nt: TGTGCCAGTAGTATACTCGGGGGAGTCAATCAGCCCCAGCATTTT; cdr3_aa: CASSILGGVNQPQHF
d_call: NA; j_call: TRBJ2-7; clone_size: NA; v_call: TRBV19; cdr3_nt: TGTGCCAGTAGTATAGATCTCCTCTACGAGCAGTACTTC; cdr3_aa: CASSIDLLYEQYF
d_call: NA; j_call: TRBJ2-5; clone_size: NA; v_call: TRBV7-9; cdr3_nt: TGTGCCAGCAGCCGAATCCCGGGGGAGACCCAGTACTTC; cdr3_aa: CASSRIPGETQYF
d_call: NA; j_call: TRBJ2-1; clone_size: NA; v_call: TRBV29-1; cdr3_nt: TGCAGCGTTGTAAACTCCTACAATGAGCAGTTCTTC; cdr3_aa: CSVVNSYNEQFF
d_call: NA; j_call: TRBJ2-2; clone_size: NA; v_call: TRBV27; cdr3_nt: TGTGCCAGCAGTTTAGGCAGCACCGGGGAGCTGTTTTTT; cdr3_aa: CASSLGSTGELFF
d_call: NA; j_call: TRBJ2-2; clone_size: many; v_call: TRBV7-7; cdr3_nt: TGTGCTAGCAGCTTAGCTAGGAACACCGGGGAGCTGTTTTTT; cdr3_aa: CASSLARNTGELFF
d_call: NA; j_call: TRBJ2-5; clone_size: once; v_call: TRBV4-1; cdr3_nt: TGCGCCAGCAGCCAAGTTTATATCGGGACGGAAGAGACCCAGTACTTC; cdr3_aa: CASSQVYIGTEETQYF
d_call: NA; j_call: TRBJ1-5; clone_size: NA; v_call: TRBV30; cdr3_nt: TGTGCCTGGAGCCCGGGGACTTATCAGCCCCAGCATTTT; cdr3_aa: CAWSPGTYQPQHF
d_call: TRBD2; j_call: TRBJ2-1; clone_size: NA; v_call: TRBV4-3; cdr3_nt: TGCGCCAGCAGCCCCACCGGGACTAGCGGGAGACGTTGGGATGAGCAGTTCTTC; cdr3_aa: CASSPTGTSGRRWDEQFF
d_call: NA; j_call: TRBJ2-1; clone_size: NA; v_call: TRBV27; cdr3_nt: TGTGCCAGCAGTTTCGCAGGTCCGATCAGCTCCTACAATGAGCAGTTCTTC; cdr3_aa: CASSFAGPISSYNEQFF
d_call: NA; j_call: TRBJ1-1; clone_size: NA; v_call: TRBV5-6; cdr3_nt: TGTGCCAGCAGCTTATATGACACTGAAGCTTTCTTT; cdr3_aa: CASSLYDTEAFF
d_call: NA; j_call: TRBJ2-5; clone_size: NA; v_call: TRBV7-7; cdr3_nt: TGTGCTAGCAGCTTAGACGGAACCCAGTACTTC; cdr3_aa: CASSLDGTQYF
d_call: NA; j_call: TRBJ2-6; clone_size: few; v_call: TRBV29-1; cdr3_nt: TGCAGCGTTCTAGGTGCCAACGTCCTGACTTTC; cdr3_aa: CSVLGANVLTF
d_call: NA; j_call: TRBJ2-5; clone_size: once; v_call: TRBV5-1; cdr3_nt: TGCGCCAGCAGCTTGGCCTGGCAGGGGTTGAGAGAGACCCAGTACTTC; cdr3_aa: CASSLAWQGLRETQYF
d_call: NA; j_call: TRBJ1-3; clone_size: NA; v_call: TRBV4-3; cdr3_nt: TGCGCCAGCAGCCAAGATCTGTCAGAGCATGGAAACACCATATATTTT; cdr3_aa: CASSQDLSEHGNTIYF
d_call: TRBD1; j_call: TRBJ2-5; clone_size: NA; v_call: TRBV11-2; cdr3_nt: TGTGCCAGCAGCTTATTCTTCACAGGGGAAGAGACCCAGTACTTC; cdr3_aa: CASSLFFTGEETQYF
d_call: NA; j_call: TRBJ2-7; clone_size: NA; v_call: TRBV4-3; cdr3_nt: TGCGCCAGCAGCCAAGATCGCAGCGGCCTATACGAGCAGTACTTC; cdr3_aa: CASSQDRSGLYEQYF
d_call: NA; j_call: TRBJ2-7; clone_size: NA; v_call: TRBV6-6; cdr3_nt: TGTGCCAGCAGTTACGATTCGCAGGGGGGCTACGAGCAGTACTTC; cdr3_aa: CASSYDSQGGYEQYF
d_call: NA; j_call: TRBJ2-7; clone_size: NA; v_call: TRBV6-5; cdr3_nt: TGTGCCAGCAGTTACTCCCAGGGAACCTACGAGCAGTACTTC; cdr3_aa: CASSYSQGTYEQYF
d_call: TRBD2; j_call: TRBJ2-7; clone_size: NA; v_call: TRBV6-5; cdr3_nt: TGTGCCAGCAGTTACCTTGCGGGAGGGCCGACGGACGAGCAGTACTTC; cdr3_aa: CASSYLAGGPTDEQYF
d_call: NA; j_call: TRBJ1-2; clone_size: NA; v_call: TRBV30; cdr3_nt: TGTGCCTGGAGTGGTTTAAAGGCAGGGGATGGCTACACCTTC; cdr3_aa: CAWSGLKAGDGYTF
d_call: NA; j_call: TRBJ2-2; clone_size: NA; v_call: TRBV10-1; cdr3_nt: TGCGCCAGCAGTGAGGAACCGAGCCCGAACACCGGGGAGCTGTTTTTT; cdr3_aa: CASSEEPSPNTGELFF
d_call: TRBD1; j_call: TRBJ2-5; clone_size: NA; v_call: TRBV13; cdr3_nt: TGTGCCAGCAGCACCCCGGACAGGGAAGAGACCCAGTACTTC; cdr3_aa: CASSTPDREETQYF
d_call: NA; j_call: TRBJ2-5; clone_size: once; v_call: TRBV9; cdr3_nt: TGTGCCAGCAGCGGAACAGGCTCTCAAGAGACCCAGTACTTC; cdr3_aa: CASSGTGSQETQYF
d_call: NA; j_call: TRBJ2-7; clone_size: once; v_call: TRBV7-9; cdr3_nt: TGTGCCAGCAGCTTAGGCTGGGGAGAGTCCTACGAGCAGTACTTC; cdr3_aa: CASSLGWGESYEQYF
d_call: NA; j_call: TRBJ2-5; clone_size: NA; v_call: TRBV4-1; cdr3_nt: TGCGCCAGCAGCCAAGATCGGAGGGCCCAAGAGACCCAGTACTTC; cdr3_aa: CASSQDRRAQETQYF
d_call: NA; j_call: TRBJ1-6; clone_size: once; v_call: TRBV11-2; cdr3_nt: TGTGCCAGCAGCTTAGGGGGGGAAAATTCACCCCTCCACTTT; cdr3_aa: CASSLGGENSPLHF
d_call: TRBD2; j_call: TRBJ2-7; clone_size: once; v_call: TRBV2; cdr3_nt: TGTGCCAGCAGTGCGGGTTTACTAGCGGGAAGCTCCTACGAGCAGTACTTC; cdr3_aa: CASSAGLLAGSSYEQYF
d_call: NA; j_call: TRBJ1-5; clone_size: NA; v_call: TRBV7-8; cdr3_nt: TGTGCCAGCAGCCAATTGGGGTCAGCACATCAGCCCCAGCATTTT; cdr3_aa: CASSQLGSAHQPQHF
d_call: NA; j_call: TRBJ2-7; clone_size: NA; v_call: TRBV6-5; cdr3_nt: TGTGCCAGCAGTTACTTTCTTCGACAGGATTCCTACGAGCAGTACTTC; cdr3_aa: CASSYFLRQDSYEQYF
d_call: TRBD1; j_call: TRBJ2-3; clone_size: NA; v_call: TRBV4-1; cdr3_nt: TGCGCCAGCAGCGCGGACAGGGTTACAGATACGCAGTATTTT; cdr3_aa: CASSADRVTDTQYF
d_call: TRBD2; j_call: TRBJ2-3; clone_size: NA; v_call: TRBV28; cdr3_nt: TGTGCCAGCACCTTAGCGGGGGGCGCAGATACGCAGTATTTT; cdr3_aa: CASTLAGGADTQYF
d_call: NA; j_call: TRBJ1-5; clone_size: NA; v_call: TRBV19; cdr3_nt: TGTGCCAGTAGTATAGGGGGGAATCAGCCCCAGCATTTT; cdr3_aa: CASSIGGNQPQHF
d_call: NA; j_call: TRBJ1-4; clone_size: NA; v_call: TRBV27; cdr3_nt: TGTGCCAGCAGTTTGGGGCAGGACGGTGAAAAACTGTTTTTT; cdr3_aa: CASSLGQDGEKLFF
d_call: NA; j_call: TRBJ1-1; clone_size: NA; v_call: TRBV4-1; cdr3_nt: TGCGCCAGCAGCCAAGATCCGGGGCGGTCTTTGCACACTGAAGCTTTCTTT; cdr3_aa: CASSQDPGRSLHTEAFF
d_call: NA; j_call: TRBJ2-5; clone_size: NA; v_call: TRBV7-7; cdr3_nt: TGTGCTAGCAGCTCCGGCAGGGGCGAGACCCAGTACTTC; cdr3_aa: CASSSGRGETQYF
d_call: NA; j_call: TRBJ1-2; clone_size: many; v_call: TRBV6-6; cdr3_nt: TGTGCCAGCAGCCCCCCCGGGGATTATGGCTACACCTTC; cdr3_aa: CASSPPGDYGYTF
d_call: NA; j_call: TRBJ1-2; clone_size: NA; v_call: TRBV5-6; cdr3_nt: TGTGCCAGCAGCTTGGCGTCAGACTATGGCTACACCTTC; cdr3_aa: CASSLASDYGYTF
d_call: NA; j_call: TRBJ2-3; clone_size: NA; v_call: TRBV7-9; cdr3_nt: TGTGCCCTCACTCCGGGGGCGGCTAGCACAGATACGCAGTATTTT; cdr3_aa: CALTPGAASTDTQYF
d_call: TRBD1; j_call: TRBJ2-6; clone_size: NA; v_call: TRBV27; cdr3_nt: TGTGCCAGCAGTTTAGCGGGACAGGGATTCGGAGGGGCCAACGTCCTGACTTTC; cdr3_aa: CASSLAGQGFGGANVLTF
d_call: NA; j_call: TRBJ1-2; clone_size: NA; v_call: TRBV9; cdr3_nt: TGTGCCAGCAGCACATCAGAGCCAGGGGCTCTAAACTATGGCTACACCTTC; cdr3_aa: CASSTSEPGALNYGYTF
d_call: NA; j_call: TRBJ2-7; clone_size: once; v_call: TRBV5-6; cdr3_nt: TGTGCCAGCAGCTTGGATTTCGGAGATACCTACGAGCAGTACTTC; cdr3_aa: CASSLDFGDTYEQYF
d_call: NA; j_call: TRBJ1-5; clone_size: NA; v_call: TRBV4-1; cdr3_nt: TGCGCCAGCAGCCAAGCGCCACCCGGGACCGGCAATAATCCCCAGCATTTT; cdr3_aa: CASSQAPPGTGNNPQHF
d_call: TRBD2; j_call: TRBJ2-4; clone_size: NA; v_call: TRBV7-9; cdr3_nt: TGTGCCAGCAGCCCGGGGGAGGGGCTGGAACACATTCAGTACTTC; cdr3_aa: CASSPGEGLEHIQYF
d_call: NA; j_call: TRBJ1-2; clone_size: NA; v_call: TRBV20-1; cdr3_nt: TGCAGCGGAGGACAGCTCTATGGCTACACCTTC; cdr3_aa: CSGGQLYGYTF
d_call: NA; j_call: TRBJ2-1; clone_size: many; v_call: TRBV29-1; cdr3_nt: TGCAGCGGCCTAGAGGGTGAGCAGTTCTTC; cdr3_aa: CSGLEGEQFF
d_call: NA; j_call: TRBJ2-3; clone_size: few; v_call: TRBV5-6; cdr3_nt: TGTGCCAGCAGCCCTCCAGCGGGAGATACGCAGTATTTT; cdr3_aa: CASSPPAGDTQYF
d_call: NA; j_call: TRBJ2-5; clone_size: NA; v_call: TRBV6-6; cdr3_nt: TGTGCCAGCAGCCTAGAGACCCAGTACTTC; cdr3_aa: CASSLETQYF
d_call: NA; j_call: TRBJ2-7; clone_size: NA; v_call: TRBV7-3; cdr3_nt: TGTGCCAGCAGCTTAGGAGTTTACGAGCAGTACTTC; cdr3_aa: CASSLGVYEQYF
d_call: TRBD2; j_call: TRBJ2-1; clone_size: once; v_call: TRBV29-1; cdr3_nt: TGCAGCGTGAGGGGTACTAGCGGGAATCACAATGAGCAGTTCTTC; cdr3_aa: CSVRGTSGNHNEQFF
d_call: TRBD1; j_call: TRBJ1-6; clone_size: NA; v_call: TRBV25-1; cdr3_nt: TGTGCCAGCGAAGACAGGGGGGACTACTATAATTCACCCCTCCACTTT; cdr3_aa: CASEDRGDYYNSPLHF
d_call: NA; j_call: TRBJ2-1; clone_size: NA; v_call: TRBV11-3; cdr3_nt: TGTGCCAGCAGCTCCGGGACCTACAATGAGCAGTTCTTC; cdr3_aa: CASSSGTYNEQFF
d_call: NA; j_call: TRBJ2-3; clone_size: once; v_call: TRBV25-1; cdr3_nt: TGTGCCAGCAGTGAGCCTCAGGGTGGCACAGATACGCAGTATTTT; cdr3_aa: CASSEPQGGTDTQYF
d_call: TRBD1; j_call: TRBJ1-2; clone_size: NA; v_call: TRBV2; cdr3_nt: TGTGCCAGCAGTTACGGACAGGGGGCTAACTATGGCTACACCTTC; cdr3_aa: CASSYGQGANYGYTF
d_call: NA; j_call: TRBJ2-7; clone_size: NA; v_call: TRBV29-1; cdr3_nt: TGCAGCGTTGAATCTGGCGGGGCCACCTACGAGCAGTACTTC; cdr3_aa: CSVESGGATYEQYF
d_call: TRBD1; j_call: TRBJ1-6; clone_size: NA; v_call: TRBV13; cdr3_nt: TGTGCCAGCAGCTCCCGGGACAGCGTCTATAATTCACCCCTCCACTTT; cdr3_aa: CASSSRDSVYNSPLHF